These T cell receptor beta chains were read from a single sample in a study of blood T cell repertoires in COVID-19. Clones were read by immunoSEQ multiplex PCR, and TCRdb kept only the in-frame ones, dropping some. Among 6,000 to 6,500 clones listed, roughly four fifths were seen once. The sequenced sample was peripheral blood. All receptors come from a human donor with active COVID-19. The donor label of this sample is uncertain. Each CDR3 is given with its conserved first and last residue. Each record gives: V gene, J gene, clone size, D gene, CDR3 DNA, CDR3 protein. D genes are given only for firm matches. Clone size is shown for a subset of rows, as once, few, many or a class of expanded clone.

V: TRBV14; J: TRBJ2-3; size: -; D: -; DNA: TGTGCCAGCAGCCAAGCCATCACAGGGGACTCCACAGATACGCAGTATTTT; CDR3: CASSQAITGDSTDTQYF
V: TRBV28; J: TRBJ2-3; size: -; D: TRBD2; DNA: TGTGCCAGCAGTTTATTCGGCGGGGGAGGGTTAGATACGCAGTATTTT; CDR3: CASSLFGGGGLDTQYF
V: TRBV27; J: TRBJ2-1; size: -; D: TRBD2; DNA: TGTGCCAGCAGTTTTGTGACTAGCGGGCGGTATGAGCAGTTCTTC; CDR3: CASSFVTSGRYEQFF
V: TRBV5-1; J: TRBJ2-5; size: -; D: -; DNA: TGCGCCAGCAGCCTGACCGAGCAGGGTGGGGAGACCCAGTACTTC; CDR3: CASSLTEQGGETQYF
V: TRBV19; J: TRBJ2-2; size: -; D: -; DNA: TGTGCCAGCTCCCCCCTCGAGACAGTCGCGAACACCGGGGAGCTGTTTTTT; CDR3: CASSPLETVANTGELFF
V: TRBV6-5; J: TRBJ2-1; size: -; D: -; DNA: TGTGCCAGCAGTTACTCGTGGCAGGGGCCACACAATGAGCAGTTCTTC; CDR3: CASSYSWQGPHNEQFF
V: TRBV7-9; J: TRBJ1-2; size: -; D: TRBD1; DNA: TGTGCCATCCTCCGGGACAGGGGACCCGACACCTTC; CDR3: CAILRDRGPDTF
V: TRBV27; J: TRBJ2-2; size: -; D: -; DNA: TGTGCCAGCAGTTCCCCGCTTCTAACAGGGAACACCGGGGAGCTGTTTTTT; CDR3: CASSSPLLTGNTGELFF
V: TRBV27; J: TRBJ2-6; size: once; D: -; DNA: TGTGCCAGCAGTTTTCTCTGGCGGGGAGGGGCCAACGTCCTGACTTTC; CDR3: CASSFLWRGGANVLTF
V: TRBV5-1; J: TRBJ2-5; size: once; D: TRBD2; DNA: TGCGCCAGCAGCTTGTTACTAGCGGATGAAGAGACCCAGTACTTC; CDR3: CASSLLLADEETQYF
V: TRBV27; J: TRBJ1-1; size: -; D: TRBD1; DNA: TGTGCCAGCAGTTTAATGGGACAGGGGGTCCCTGAAGCTTTCTTT; CDR3: CASSLMGQGVPEAFF
V: TRBV5-6; J: TRBJ2-7; size: -; D: -; DNA: TGTGCCAGCAGTCGCGCTTACGAGCAGTACTTC; CDR3: CASSRAYEQYF
V: TRBV27; J: TRBJ1-1; size: -; D: -; DNA: TGTGCCAGCAGTTTACGGGGGAACACTGAAGCTTTCTTT; CDR3: CASSLRGNTEAFF
V: TRBV11-2; J: TRBJ1-1; size: -; D: -; DNA: TGTGCCAGCAGCTCTAGACTGGGGAACACTGAAGCTTTCTTT; CDR3: CASSSRLGNTEAFF
V: TRBV15; J: TRBJ2-2; size: once; D: -; DNA: TGTGCCACCACCGCGGAGTTAGGGGAGCTGTTTTTT; CDR3: CATTAELGELFF
V: TRBV28; J: TRBJ1-2; size: -; D: TRBD1; DNA: TGTGCCAGCAGTGGACAGGTCTATGGCTACACCTTC; CDR3: CASSGQVYGYTF
V: TRBV11-1; J: TRBJ2-7; size: -; D: -; DNA: TGTGCCAGCAGCCCCGTCTACGGGGGCTACGAGCAGTACTTC; CDR3: CASSPVYGGYEQYF
V: TRBV6-1; J: TRBJ1-1; size: -; D: -; DNA: TGTGCCAGCAGTGAATCTTTCGGGCAGGGCATCGGTGAAGCTTTCTTT; CDR3: CASSESFGQGIGEAFF
V: TRBV3-1/TRBV3-2; J: TRBJ2-7; size: -; D: TRBD1; DNA: TGTGCCAGCAGCCCTCGGGACAGGGCGGCCGAGCAGTACTTC; CDR3: CASSPRDRAAEQYF
V: TRBV7-6; J: TRBJ2-2; size: -; D: TRBD1; DNA: TGTGCCAGCAGCTTCCAGGACAGGGTCGGCGGGGAGCTGTTTTTT; CDR3: CASSFQDRVGGELFF
V: TRBV5-1; J: TRBJ1-3; size: few; D: -; DNA: TGCGCCAGCAGCTTGACAGCCAACTCTGGAAACACCATATATTTT; CDR3: CASSLTANSGNTIYF
V: TRBV10-3; J: TRBJ2-7; size: -; D: TRBD2; DNA: TGTGCCATCAGTGTAGCGGGGGACCTTTTAGAGCAGTACTTC; CDR3: CAISVAGDLLEQYF
V: TRBV18; J: TRBJ2-1; size: -; D: TRBD2; DNA: TGTGCCAGCTCACCACCAGGACTAGCGGGACGGGATGAGCAGTTCTTC; CDR3: CASSPPGLAGRDEQFF
V: TRBV15; J: TRBJ2-4; size: -; D: -; DNA: TGTGCCACCAGCAGAGAGACAGCCTTCGATATAATAGCCAAAAACATTCAGTACTTC; CDR3: CATSRETAFDIIAKNIQYF
V: TRBV27; J: TRBJ2-4; size: -; D: -; DNA: TGTGCCAGCAGCCCAACAGGGAGAGCCAAAAACATTCAGTACTTC; CDR3: CASSPTGRAKNIQYF
V: TRBV5-1; J: TRBJ1-2; size: -; D: -; DNA: TGCGCCAGCAGACAGAACTATGGCTACACCTTC; CDR3: CASRQNYGYTF
V: TRBV9; J: TRBJ1-1; size: few; D: -; DNA: TGTGCCAGCAGCGTAGAAGACAGGCGCACTGAAGCTTTCTTT; CDR3: CASSVEDRRTEAFF
V: TRBV9; J: TRBJ2-3; size: once; D: -; DNA: TGTGCCAGCAGCGTAGCTACAGGAACGCCAGATACGCAGTATTTT; CDR3: CASSVATGTPDTQYF
V: TRBV29-1; J: TRBJ1-3; size: -; D: -; DNA: TGCAGCGTTGAAGGGGGGGTGTCTGGAAACACCATATATTTT; CDR3: CSVEGGVSGNTIYF
V: TRBV19; J: TRBJ1-5; size: -; D: TRBD1; DNA: TGTGCCAGTAGTACAAGGACCGGGACAGCTAGCAATCAGCCCCAGCATTTT; CDR3: CASSTRTGTASNQPQHF
V: TRBV30; J: TRBJ1-2; size: -; D: -; DNA: TGTGCCTGGAGTCCTTGGACAGCCGTCTATGGCTACACCTTC; CDR3: CAWSPWTAVYGYTF
V: TRBV6-2/TRBV6-3; J: TRBJ1-1; size: -; D: -; DNA: TGTGCCAGCAGTTACTCCGGGTCGTTGTACACTGAAGCTTTCTTT; CDR3: CASSYSGSLYTEAFF
V: TRBV18; J: TRBJ2-3; size: -; D: TRBD2; DNA: TGTGCCAGCTCACTAAGGGCCCAAGCGGGGACGGGAGATACGCAGTATTTT; CDR3: CASSLRAQAGTGDTQYF
V: TRBV7-9; J: TRBJ2-3; size: -; D: -; DNA: TGTGCCAGCAGCGGGAGGGGGAGCACAGATACGCAGTATTTT; CDR3: CASSGRGSTDTQYF
V: TRBV19; J: TRBJ1-5; size: -; D: TRBD1; DNA: TGTGCCAGTAGTATCCCACGACAGGGTAATCAGCCCCAGCATTTT; CDR3: CASSIPRQGNQPQHF
V: TRBV28; J: TRBJ1-6; size: once; D: -; DNA: TGTGCCAGCTGCTACGTGGGAAAAGGGGGGGTTTCACCCCTCCACTTT; CDR3: CASCYVGKGGVSPLHF
V: TRBV11-3; J: TRBJ2-2; size: -; D: TRBD2; DNA: TGTGCCAGCAGCTTAGGAGGACTAGCGGGAGTAGGGACCGGGGAGCTGTTTTTT; CDR3: CASSLGGLAGVGTGELFF
V: TRBV27; J: TRBJ1-2; size: -; D: -; DNA: TGTGCCAGCAGCTCGGACAGTAACTATGGCTACACCTTC; CDR3: CASSSDSNYGYTF
V: TRBV6-4; J: TRBJ1-1; size: -; D: -; DNA: TGTGCCAGCAGTGAACTGGACAGATGGAACACTGAAGCTTTCTTT; CDR3: CASSELDRWNTEAFF
V: TRBV11-2; J: TRBJ2-2; size: -; D: -; DNA: TGTGCCAGCAGCGATCGCGGGGCGAACACCGGGGAGCTGTTTTTT; CDR3: CASSDRGANTGELFF
V: TRBV19; J: TRBJ2-1; size: -; D: TRBD1; DNA: TGTGCCAGCCGCAACCGGGACAGGAGCGGCGATGAGCAGTTCTTC; CDR3: CASRNRDRSGDEQFF
V: TRBV19; J: TRBJ1-5; size: -; D: -; DNA: TGTGCCAGTAGCACCATCGGGTGGGAGCCCCAGCATTTT; CDR3: CASSTIGWEPQHF
V: TRBV11-2; J: TRBJ2-7; size: few; D: -; DNA: TGTGCCAGCAGCTTAAGGTTCTCTTTGGGGGCTGGCGAGCAGTACTTC; CDR3: CASSLRFSLGAGEQYF
V: TRBV14; J: TRBJ2-1; size: -; D: -; DNA: TGTGCCAGCAGCCAAGATGGGGTTTTAGGGGAATGGAATGAGCAGTTCTTC; CDR3: CASSQDGVLGEWNEQFF
V: TRBV29-1; J: TRBJ2-6; size: -; D: TRBD2; DNA: TGCAGCGTTGATGGGGGGGACCTTACAAACTTACGCTCTGGGGCCAACGTCCTGACTTTC; CDR3: CSVDGGDLTNLRSGANVLTF
V: TRBV29-1; J: TRBJ1-2; size: -; D: TRBD1; DNA: TGCAGCGTTGATATGGGTGGGACAGGGATTGGCTACACCTTC; CDR3: CSVDMGGTGIGYTF
V: TRBV15; J: TRBJ1-5; size: -; D: -; DNA: TGTGCCACCAGCAGACTCGGGGGTAGCGATCAGCCCCAGCATTTT; CDR3: CATSRLGGSDQPQHF
V: TRBV4-2; J: TRBJ2-2; size: -; D: -; DNA: TGTGCCAGCAGCCAAGGATCGGGGGATGGGGAGCTGTTTTTT; CDR3: CASSQGSGDGELFF